This T cell receptor beta chain was observed in a study of blood T cell repertoires in COVID-19. Germline V gene lookup returns CDR1 SGHNT and CDR2 YYREEE (reference sequence). V was shortened by 4 bases and J by 0 bases, with 11 bases between the two germline ends. The CDR3 runs 15 residues. Methods used by the authors: It was from reference gene primer amplification that nucleated cell counts were estimated. The data were produced by immunoSEQ multiplex PCR, yet TCRdb's version contains in-frame clones alone and is incomplete. That table gives V, J and clone size, and the DNA gave D and trimming. The table includes under 100,000 clones, more than 75% detected once.

Sample: peripheral blood. The clonotype was recovered from a human donor in a cohort sampled during active COVID-19. This chain links TRBV5-4 with TRBJ1-3; a possible D gene is TRBD1 (5 bases). The DNA for the CDR3 is TGTGCCAGCAGCCTCGGGGGGAGCTCTGGAAACACCATATATTTT. Translated, it gives CASSLGGSSGNTIYF.